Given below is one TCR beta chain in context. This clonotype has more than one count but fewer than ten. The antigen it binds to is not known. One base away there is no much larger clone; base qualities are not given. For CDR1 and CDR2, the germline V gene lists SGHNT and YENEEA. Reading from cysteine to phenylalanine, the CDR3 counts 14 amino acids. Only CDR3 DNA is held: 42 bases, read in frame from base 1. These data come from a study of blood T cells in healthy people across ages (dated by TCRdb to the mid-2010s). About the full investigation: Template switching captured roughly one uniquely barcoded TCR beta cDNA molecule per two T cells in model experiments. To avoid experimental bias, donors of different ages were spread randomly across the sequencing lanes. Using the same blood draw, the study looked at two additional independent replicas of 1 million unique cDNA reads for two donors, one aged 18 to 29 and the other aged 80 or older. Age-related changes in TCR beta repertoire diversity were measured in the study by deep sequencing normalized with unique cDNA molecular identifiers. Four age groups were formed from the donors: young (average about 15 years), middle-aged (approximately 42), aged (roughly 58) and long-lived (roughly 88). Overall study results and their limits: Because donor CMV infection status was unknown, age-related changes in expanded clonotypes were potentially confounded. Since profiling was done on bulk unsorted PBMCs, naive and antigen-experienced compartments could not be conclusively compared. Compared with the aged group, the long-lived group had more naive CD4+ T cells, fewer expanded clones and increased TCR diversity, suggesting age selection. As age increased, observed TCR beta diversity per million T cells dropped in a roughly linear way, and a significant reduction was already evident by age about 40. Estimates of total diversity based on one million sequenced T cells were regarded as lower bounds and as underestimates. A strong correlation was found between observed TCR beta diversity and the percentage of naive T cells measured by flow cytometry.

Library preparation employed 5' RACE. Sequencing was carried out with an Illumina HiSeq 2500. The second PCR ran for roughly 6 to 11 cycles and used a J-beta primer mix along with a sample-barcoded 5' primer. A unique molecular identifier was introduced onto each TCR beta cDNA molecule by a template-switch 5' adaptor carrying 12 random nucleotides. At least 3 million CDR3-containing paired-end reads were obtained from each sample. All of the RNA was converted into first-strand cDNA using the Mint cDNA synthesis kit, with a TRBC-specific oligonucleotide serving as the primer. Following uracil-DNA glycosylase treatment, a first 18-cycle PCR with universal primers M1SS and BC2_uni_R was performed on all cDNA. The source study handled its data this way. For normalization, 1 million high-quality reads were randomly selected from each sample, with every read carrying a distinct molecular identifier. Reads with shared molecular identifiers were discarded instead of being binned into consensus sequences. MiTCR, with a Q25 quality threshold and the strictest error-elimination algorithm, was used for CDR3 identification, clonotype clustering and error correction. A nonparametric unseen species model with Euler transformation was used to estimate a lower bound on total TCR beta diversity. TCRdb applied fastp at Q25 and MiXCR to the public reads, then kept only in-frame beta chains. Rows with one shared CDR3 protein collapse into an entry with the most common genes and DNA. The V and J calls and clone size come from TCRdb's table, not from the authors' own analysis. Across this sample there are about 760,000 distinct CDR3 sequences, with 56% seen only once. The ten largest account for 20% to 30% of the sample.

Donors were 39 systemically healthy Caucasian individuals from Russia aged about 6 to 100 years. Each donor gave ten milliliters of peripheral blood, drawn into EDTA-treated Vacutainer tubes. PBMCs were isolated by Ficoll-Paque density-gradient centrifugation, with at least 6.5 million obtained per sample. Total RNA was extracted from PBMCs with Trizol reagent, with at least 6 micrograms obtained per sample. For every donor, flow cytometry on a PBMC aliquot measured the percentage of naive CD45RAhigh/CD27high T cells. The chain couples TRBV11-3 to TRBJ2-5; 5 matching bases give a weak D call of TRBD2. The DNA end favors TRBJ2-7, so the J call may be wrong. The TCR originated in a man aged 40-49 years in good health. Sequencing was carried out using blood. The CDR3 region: CASSILAGTYEQYF. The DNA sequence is TGTGCCAGCAGCATACTTGCGGGTACCTACGAGCAGTACTTC.